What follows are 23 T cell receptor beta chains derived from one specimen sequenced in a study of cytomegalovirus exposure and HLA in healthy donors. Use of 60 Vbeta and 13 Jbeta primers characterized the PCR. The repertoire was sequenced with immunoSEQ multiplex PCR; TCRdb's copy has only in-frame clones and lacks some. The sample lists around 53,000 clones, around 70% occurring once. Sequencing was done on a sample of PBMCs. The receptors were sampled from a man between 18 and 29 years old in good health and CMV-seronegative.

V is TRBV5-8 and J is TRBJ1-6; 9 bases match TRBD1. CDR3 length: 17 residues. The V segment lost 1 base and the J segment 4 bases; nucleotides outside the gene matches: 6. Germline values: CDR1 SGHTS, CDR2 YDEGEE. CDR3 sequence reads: CASSLFGTGKYNSPLHF. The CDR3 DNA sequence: TGTGCCAGCAGCTTGTTTGGGACAGGGAAATATAATTCACCCCTCCACTTT.

CDR3 nucleotide sequence: TGTGCCAGCCAAGGGGGGGCGGATACGCAGTATTTT. Its protein is CASQGGADTQYF. The chain is built from TRBV28 and TRBJ2-3, with D possibly TRBD2 on 7 matching bases. The CDR3 runs 12 residues. V lost 8 bases and J 6 bases, leaving 12 bases between the germline ends. In germline, CDR1 is MDHEN, CDR2 SYDVKM.

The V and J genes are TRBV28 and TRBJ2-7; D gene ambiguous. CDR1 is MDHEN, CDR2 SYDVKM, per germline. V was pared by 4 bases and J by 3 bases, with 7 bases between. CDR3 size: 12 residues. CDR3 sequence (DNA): TGTGCCAGCAGTTACCTAATCTACGAGCAGTACTTC. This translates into CASSYLIYEQYF. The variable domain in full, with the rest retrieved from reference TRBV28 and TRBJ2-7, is DVKVTQSSRYLVKRTGEKVFLECVQDMDHENMFWYRQDPGLGLRLIYFSYDVKMKEKGDIPEGYSVSREKKERFSLILESASTNQTSMYLCASSYLIYEQYFGPGTRLTVT.

CDR3 DNA: TGTGCCAGCAGTTATAGAAGCACAGATACGCAGTATTTT. Its protein product is CASSYRSTDTQYF. The V and J genes are TRBV6-5 and TRBJ2-3; D remains ambiguous. The CDR3 covers 13 residues. Germline CDR1 MNHEY, CDR2 SVGAGI. V was shortened by 3 bases and J by 0 bases, with 4 bases between the two germline ends.

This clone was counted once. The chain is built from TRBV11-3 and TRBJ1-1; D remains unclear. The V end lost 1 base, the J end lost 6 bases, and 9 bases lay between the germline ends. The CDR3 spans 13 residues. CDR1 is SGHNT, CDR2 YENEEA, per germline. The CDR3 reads CASSLGLASEAFF. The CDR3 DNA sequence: TGTGCCAGCAGCTTAGGGTTAGCCTCTGAAGCTTTCTTT.

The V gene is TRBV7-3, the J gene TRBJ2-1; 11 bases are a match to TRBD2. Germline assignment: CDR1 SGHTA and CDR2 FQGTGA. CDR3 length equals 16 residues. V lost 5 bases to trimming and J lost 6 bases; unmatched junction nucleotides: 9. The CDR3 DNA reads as TGTGCCAGCAGCCCCTATGGGACTAGCGGCTTCAATGAGCAGTTCTTC. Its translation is CASSPYGTSGFNEQFF.

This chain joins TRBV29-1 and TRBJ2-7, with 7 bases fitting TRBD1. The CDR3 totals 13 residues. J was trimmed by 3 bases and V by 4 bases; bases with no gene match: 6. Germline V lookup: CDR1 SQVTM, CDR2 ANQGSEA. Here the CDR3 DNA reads TGCAGCGTTGCTCCGACAGGGTTCTACGAGCAGTACTTC. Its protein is CSVAPTGFYEQYF.

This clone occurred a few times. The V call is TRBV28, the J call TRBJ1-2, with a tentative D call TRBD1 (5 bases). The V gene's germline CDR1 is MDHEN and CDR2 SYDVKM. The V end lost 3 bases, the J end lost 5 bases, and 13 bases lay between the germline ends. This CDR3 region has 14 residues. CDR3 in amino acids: CASSLGRLLYGYTF. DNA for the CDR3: TGTGCCAGCAGTTTGGGGCGGCTGCTTTATGGCTACACCTTC.

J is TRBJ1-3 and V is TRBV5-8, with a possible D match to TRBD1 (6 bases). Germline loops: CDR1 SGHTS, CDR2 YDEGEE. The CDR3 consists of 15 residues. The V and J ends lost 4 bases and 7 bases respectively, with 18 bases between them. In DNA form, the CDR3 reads TGTGCCAGCAGCCAGCCGGCCGAGCAGGGGAACACCATATATTTT. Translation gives CASSQPAEQGNTIYF.

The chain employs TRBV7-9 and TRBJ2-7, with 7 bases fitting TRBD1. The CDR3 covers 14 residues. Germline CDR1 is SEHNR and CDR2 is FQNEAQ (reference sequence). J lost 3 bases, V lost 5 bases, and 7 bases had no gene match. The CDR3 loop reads CASSPETGRYEQYF. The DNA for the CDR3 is TGTGCCAGCAGCCCCGAGACAGGGCGCTACGAGCAGTACTTC. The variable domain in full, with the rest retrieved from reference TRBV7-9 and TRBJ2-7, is DTGVSQNPRHKITKRGQNVTFRCDPISEHNRLYWYRQTLGQGPEFLTYFQNEAQLEKSRLLSDRFSAERPKGSFSTLEIQRTEQGDSAMYLCASSPETGRYEQYFGPGTRLTVT.

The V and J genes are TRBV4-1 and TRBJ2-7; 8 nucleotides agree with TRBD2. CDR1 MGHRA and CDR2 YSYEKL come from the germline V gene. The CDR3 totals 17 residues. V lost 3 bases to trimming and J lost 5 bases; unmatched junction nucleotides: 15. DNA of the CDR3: TGCGCCAGCAGCCAGGTTCGACTAGTGGCGGGAGGACACGAGCAGTACTTC. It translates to CASSQVRLVAGGHEQYF.

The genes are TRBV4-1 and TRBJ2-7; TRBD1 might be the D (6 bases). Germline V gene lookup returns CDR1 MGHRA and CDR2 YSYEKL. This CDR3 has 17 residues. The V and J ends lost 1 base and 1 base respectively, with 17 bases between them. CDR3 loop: CASSQVPPEDRSYEQYF. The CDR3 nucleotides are TGCGCCAGCAGCCAAGTCCCCCCGGAGGACAGATCCTACGAGCAGTACTTC.

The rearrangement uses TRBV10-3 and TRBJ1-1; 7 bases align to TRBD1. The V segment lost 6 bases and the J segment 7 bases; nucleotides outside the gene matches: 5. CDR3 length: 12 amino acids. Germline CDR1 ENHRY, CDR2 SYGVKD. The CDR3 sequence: CAISRTGFEAFF. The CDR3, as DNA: TGTGCCATCAGCAGGACAGGTTTTGAAGCTTTCTTT.

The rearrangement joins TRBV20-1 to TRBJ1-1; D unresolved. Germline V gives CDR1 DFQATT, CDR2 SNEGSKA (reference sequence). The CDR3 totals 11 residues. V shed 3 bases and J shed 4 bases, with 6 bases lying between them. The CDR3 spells CSARSGTEAFF. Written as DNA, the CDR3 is TGCAGTGCTAGGTCGGGCACTGAAGCTTTCTTT.

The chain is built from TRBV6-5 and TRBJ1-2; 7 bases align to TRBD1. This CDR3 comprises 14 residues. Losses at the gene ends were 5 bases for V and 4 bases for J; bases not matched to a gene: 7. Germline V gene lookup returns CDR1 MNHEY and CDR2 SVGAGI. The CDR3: CASSKTGYGYGYTF. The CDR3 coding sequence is TGTGCCAGCAGTAAGACAGGGTATGGCTATGGCTACACCTTC.

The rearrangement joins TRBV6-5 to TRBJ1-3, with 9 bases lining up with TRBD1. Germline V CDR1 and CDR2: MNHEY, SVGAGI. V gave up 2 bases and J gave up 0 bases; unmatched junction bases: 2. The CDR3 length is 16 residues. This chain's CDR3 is CASSYQGQGSGNTIYF. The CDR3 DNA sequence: TGTGCCAGCAGTTACCAGGGACAGGGCTCTGGAAACACCATATATTTT.

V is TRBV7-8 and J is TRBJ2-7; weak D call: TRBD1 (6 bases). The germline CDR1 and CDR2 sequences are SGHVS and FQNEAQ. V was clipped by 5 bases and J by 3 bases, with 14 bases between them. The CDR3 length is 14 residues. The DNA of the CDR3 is TGTGCCAGCAGCCCTCGACAGGTTTACTACGAGCAGTACTTC. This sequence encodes CASSPRQVYYEQYF.

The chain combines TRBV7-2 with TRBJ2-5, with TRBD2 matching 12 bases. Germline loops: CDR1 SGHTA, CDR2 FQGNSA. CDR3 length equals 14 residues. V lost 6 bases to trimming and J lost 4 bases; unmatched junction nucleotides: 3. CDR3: CASREGLAGETQYF. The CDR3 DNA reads TGTGCCAGCAGGGAGGGACTAGCGGGAGAGACCCAGTACTTC.

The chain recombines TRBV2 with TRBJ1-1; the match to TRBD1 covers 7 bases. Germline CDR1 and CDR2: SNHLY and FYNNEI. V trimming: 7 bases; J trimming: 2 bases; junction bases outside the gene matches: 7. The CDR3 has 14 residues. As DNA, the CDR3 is TGTGCCAGCAAGAAGGACAGGCCCAACACTGAAGCTTTCTTT. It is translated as CASKKDRPNTEAFF.

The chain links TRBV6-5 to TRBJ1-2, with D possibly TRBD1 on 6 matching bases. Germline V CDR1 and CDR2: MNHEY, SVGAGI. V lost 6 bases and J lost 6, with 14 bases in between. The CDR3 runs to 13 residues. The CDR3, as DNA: TGTGCCAGCAGCCGAGACAGGATGGATGGCTACACCTTC. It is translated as CASSRDRMDGYTF.

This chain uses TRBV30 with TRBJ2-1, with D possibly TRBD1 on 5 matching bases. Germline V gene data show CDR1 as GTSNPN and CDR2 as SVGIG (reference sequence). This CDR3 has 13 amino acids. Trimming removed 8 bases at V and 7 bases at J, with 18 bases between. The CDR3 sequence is CAVGRVNTNEQFF. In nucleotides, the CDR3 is TGTGCCGTTGGCAGGGTCAACACGAATGAGCAGTTCTTC.

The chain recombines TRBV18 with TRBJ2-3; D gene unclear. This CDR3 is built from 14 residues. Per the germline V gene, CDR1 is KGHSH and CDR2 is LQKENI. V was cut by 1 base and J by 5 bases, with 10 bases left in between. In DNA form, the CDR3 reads TGTGCCAGCTCACCACGGCCCTTCGAAGATACGCAGTATTTT. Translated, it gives CASSPRPFEDTQYF.

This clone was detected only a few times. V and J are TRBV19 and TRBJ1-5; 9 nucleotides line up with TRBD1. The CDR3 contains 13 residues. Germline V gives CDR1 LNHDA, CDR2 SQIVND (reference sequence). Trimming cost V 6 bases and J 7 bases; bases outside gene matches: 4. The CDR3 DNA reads TGTGCCAGTAGGGGACAGGGAGAACAGCCCCAGCATTTT. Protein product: CASRGQGEQPQHF.